This T cell receptor (beta chain) is drawn from a study of cytomegalovirus exposure and HLA in healthy donors. The CDR3 covers 18 residues. Germline assignment: CDR1 LNHDA and CDR2 SQIVND (reference sequence). Trimming left V 5 bases short and J 4 bases short, with 23 bases between. The PCR had 60 Vbeta and 13 Jbeta primers. The table came from immunoSEQ multiplex PCR; TCRdb's copy has only in-frame clones and leaves some out. Seen here are some 200,000 clones, around 83% observed once, and the top ten hold 1.1% to 1.5%. This sequence joins TRBV19 and TRBJ1-4, with a tentative D call TRBD1 (6 bases). The sequence was obtained from a girl aged 10 to 17 in good health and CMV-seronegative. The sample consisted of PBMCs. CDR3: CASSRLGLRAGVNEKLFF. DNA of the CDR3: TGTGCCAGTAGTCGATTAGGATTGCGGGCAGGGGTTAATGAAAAACTGTTTTTT.